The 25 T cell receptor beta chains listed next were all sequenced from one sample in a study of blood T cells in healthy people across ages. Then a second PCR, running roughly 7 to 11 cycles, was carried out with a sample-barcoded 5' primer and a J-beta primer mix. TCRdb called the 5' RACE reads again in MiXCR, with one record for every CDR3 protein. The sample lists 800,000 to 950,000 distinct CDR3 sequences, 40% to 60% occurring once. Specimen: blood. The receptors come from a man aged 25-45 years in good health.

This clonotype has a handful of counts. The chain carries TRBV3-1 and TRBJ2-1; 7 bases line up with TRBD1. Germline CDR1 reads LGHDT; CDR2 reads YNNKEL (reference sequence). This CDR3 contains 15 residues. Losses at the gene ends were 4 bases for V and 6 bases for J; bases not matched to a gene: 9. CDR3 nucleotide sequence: TGTGCCAGCAGCCCAGAGTGGGCAGGGGGCAATGAGCAGTTCTTC. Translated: CASSPEWAGGNEQFF.

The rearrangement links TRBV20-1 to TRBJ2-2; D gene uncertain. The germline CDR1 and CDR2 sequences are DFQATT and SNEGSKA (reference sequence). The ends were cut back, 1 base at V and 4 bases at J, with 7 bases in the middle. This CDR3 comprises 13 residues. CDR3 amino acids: CSARGAVTGELFF. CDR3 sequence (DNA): TGCAGTGCTAGAGGGGCGGTCACCGGGGAGCTGTTTTTT.

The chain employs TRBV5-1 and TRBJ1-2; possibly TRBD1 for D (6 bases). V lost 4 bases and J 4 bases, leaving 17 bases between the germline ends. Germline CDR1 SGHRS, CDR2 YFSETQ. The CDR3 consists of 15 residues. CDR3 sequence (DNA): TGCGCCAGCAGCCCGGATCCACAGGGTAGCTATGGCTACACCTTC. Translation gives CASSPDPQGSYGYTF.

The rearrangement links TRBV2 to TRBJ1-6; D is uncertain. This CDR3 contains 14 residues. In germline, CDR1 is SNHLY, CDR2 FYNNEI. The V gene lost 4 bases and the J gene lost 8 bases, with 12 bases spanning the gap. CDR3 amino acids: CASSVRQSHSPLHF. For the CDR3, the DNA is TGTGCCAGCAGTGTTAGGCAGAGCCATTCACCCCTCCACTTT.

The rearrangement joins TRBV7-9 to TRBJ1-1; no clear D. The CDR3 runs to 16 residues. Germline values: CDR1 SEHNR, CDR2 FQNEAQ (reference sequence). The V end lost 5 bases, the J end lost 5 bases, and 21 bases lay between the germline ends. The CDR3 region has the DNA TGTGCCAGCAGCCGCCACCTCAGGTCGTCCAAAACTGAAGCTTTCTTT. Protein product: CASSRHLRSSKTEAFF.

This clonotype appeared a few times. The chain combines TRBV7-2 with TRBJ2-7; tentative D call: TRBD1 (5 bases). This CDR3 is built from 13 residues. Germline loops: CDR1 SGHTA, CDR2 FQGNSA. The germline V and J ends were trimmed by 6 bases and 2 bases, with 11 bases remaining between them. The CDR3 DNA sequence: TGTGCCAGCAGACAGGCTACCACCTACGAGCAGTACTTC. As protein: CASRQATTYEQYF.

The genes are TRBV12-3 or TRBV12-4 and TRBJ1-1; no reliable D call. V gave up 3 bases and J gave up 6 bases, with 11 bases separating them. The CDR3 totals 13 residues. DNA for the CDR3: TGTGCCAGCAGTTTGACCACCTACCCTGAAGCTTTCTTT. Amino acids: CASSLTTYPEAFF.

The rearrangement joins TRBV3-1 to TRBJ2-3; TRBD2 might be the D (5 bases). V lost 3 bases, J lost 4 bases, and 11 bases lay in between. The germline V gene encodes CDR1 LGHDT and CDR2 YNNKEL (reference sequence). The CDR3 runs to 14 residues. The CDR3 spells CASSHGLGADTQYF. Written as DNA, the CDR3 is TGTGCCAGCAGCCACGGACTTGGGGCAGATACGCAGTATTTT.

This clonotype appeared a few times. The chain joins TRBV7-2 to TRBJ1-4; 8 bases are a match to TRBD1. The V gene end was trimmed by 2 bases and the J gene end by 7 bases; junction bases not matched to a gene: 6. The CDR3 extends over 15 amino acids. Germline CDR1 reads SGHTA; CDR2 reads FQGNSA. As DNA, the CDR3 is TGTGCCAGCAGCTTACCCGGACAGGGATTTGAAAAACTGTTTTTT. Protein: CASSLPGQGFEKLFF. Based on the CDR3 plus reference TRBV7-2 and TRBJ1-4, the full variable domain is GAGVSQSPSNKVTEKGKDVELRCDPISGHTALYWYRQSLGQGLEFLIYFQGNSAPDKSGLPSDRFSAERTGGSVSTLTIQRTQQEDSAVYLCASSLPGQGFEKLFFGSGTQLSVL.

This chain's CDR3 is CASSETSGGQFF. As DNA, the CDR3 is TGTGCCAGCAGCGAAACTAGCGGGGGGCAGTTCTTC. The genes are TRBV7-9 and TRBJ2-1; the match to TRBD2 covers 11 bases. Germline CDR1 and CDR2: SEHNR and FQNEAQ (reference sequence). V was pared by 5 bases and J by 12 bases, with 3 bases of the junction left unmatched. The CDR3 sequence is 12 residues long.

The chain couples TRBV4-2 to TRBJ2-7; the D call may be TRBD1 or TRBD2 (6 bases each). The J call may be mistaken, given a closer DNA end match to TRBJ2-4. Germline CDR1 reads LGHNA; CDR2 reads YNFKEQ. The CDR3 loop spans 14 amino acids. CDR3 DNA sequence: TGTGCCAGCAGCTATGGGGGGCTCGAAAACATTCAGTACTTC. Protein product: CASSYGGLENIQYF.

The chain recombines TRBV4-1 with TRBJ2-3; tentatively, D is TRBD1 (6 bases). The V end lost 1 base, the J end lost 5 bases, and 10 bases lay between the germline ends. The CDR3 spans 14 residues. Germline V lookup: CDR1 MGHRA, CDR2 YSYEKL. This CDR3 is CASSQGVGGDTQYF. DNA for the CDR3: TGCGCCAGCAGCCAAGGGGTAGGGGGAGATACGCAGTATTTT.

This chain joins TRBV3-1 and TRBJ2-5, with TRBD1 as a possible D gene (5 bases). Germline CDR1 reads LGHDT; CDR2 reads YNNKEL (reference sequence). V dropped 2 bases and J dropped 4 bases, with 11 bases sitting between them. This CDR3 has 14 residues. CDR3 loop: CASSQWARGETQYF. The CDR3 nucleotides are TGTGCCAGCAGCCAATGGGCTAGGGGAGAGACCCAGTACTTC.

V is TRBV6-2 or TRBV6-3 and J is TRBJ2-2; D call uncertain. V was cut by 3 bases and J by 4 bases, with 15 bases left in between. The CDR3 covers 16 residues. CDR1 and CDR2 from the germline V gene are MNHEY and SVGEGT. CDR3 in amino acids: CASSYQALFLTGELFF. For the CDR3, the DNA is TGTGCCAGCAGTTATCAGGCTCTATTTCTCACCGGGGAGCTGTTTTTT.

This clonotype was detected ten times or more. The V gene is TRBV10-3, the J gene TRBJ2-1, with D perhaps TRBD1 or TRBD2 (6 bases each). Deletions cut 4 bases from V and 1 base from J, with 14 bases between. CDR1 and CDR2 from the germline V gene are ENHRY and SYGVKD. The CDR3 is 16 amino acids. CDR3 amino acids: CAISASRGQSYNEQFF. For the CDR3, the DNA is TGTGCCATCAGTGCCAGCCGGGGGCAATCCTACAATGAGCAGTTCTTC.

This chain's CDR3 is CASSYSRGWNTEAFF. CDR3 nucleotides: TGTGCCAGCAGTTACTCGAGAGGGTGGAACACTGAAGCTTTCTTT. The gene calls are TRBV6-6 and TRBJ1-1; D uncertain. Germline CDR1 and CDR2: MNHNY and SVGAGI (reference sequence). The CDR3 runs 15 residues. V lost 0 bases to trimming and J lost 1 base, with 9 bases between them.

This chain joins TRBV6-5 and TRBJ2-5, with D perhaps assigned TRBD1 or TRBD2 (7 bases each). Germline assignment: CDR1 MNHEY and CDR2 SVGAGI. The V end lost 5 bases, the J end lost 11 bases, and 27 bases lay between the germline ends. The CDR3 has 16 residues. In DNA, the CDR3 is TGTGCCAGCAGTCGATTAGTGGGAGGGGGCGGGGATGAGCAGTACTTC. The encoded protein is CASSRLVGGGGDEQYF.

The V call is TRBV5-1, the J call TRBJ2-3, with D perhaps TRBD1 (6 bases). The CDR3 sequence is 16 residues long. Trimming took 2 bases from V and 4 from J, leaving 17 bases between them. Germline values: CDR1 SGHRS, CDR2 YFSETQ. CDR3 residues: CASSLRAGERADTQYF. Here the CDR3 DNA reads TGCGCCAGCAGCTTAAGGGCAGGGGAGAGGGCAGATACGCAGTATTTT.

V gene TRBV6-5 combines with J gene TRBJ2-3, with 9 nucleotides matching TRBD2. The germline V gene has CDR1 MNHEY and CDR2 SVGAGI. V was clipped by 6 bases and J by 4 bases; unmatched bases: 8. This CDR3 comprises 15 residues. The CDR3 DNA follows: TGTGCCAGCAGACCGGGACTAGCAGCGGCAGATACGCAGTATTTT. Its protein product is CASRPGLAAADTQYF.

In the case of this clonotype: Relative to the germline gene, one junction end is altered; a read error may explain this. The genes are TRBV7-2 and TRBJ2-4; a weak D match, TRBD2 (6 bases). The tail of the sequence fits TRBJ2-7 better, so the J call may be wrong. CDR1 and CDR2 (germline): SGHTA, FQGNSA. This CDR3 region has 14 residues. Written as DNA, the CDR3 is TGTGCCGGCAGCCGCCCGGGAGAATACTACGAGCAGTACTTC. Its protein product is CAGSRPGEYYEQYF.

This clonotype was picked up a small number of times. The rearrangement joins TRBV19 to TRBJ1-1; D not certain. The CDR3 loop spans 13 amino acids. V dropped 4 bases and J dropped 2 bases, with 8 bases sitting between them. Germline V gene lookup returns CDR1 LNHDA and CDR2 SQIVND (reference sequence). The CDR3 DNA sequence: TGTGCCAGTAGTAAAGAGGGTAACACTGAAGCTTTCTTT. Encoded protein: CASSKEGNTEAFF.

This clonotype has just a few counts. The CDR3 DNA is TGTGCCAGCAGGCCGTCGAGGAGCTCCTACAATGAGCAGTTCTTC. As protein: CASRPSRSSYNEQFF. The chain recombines TRBV6-2 or TRBV6-3 with TRBJ2-1; D is unresolved. Germline V gene lookup returns CDR1 MNHEY and CDR2 SVGEGT. V was trimmed by 6 bases and J by 0 bases, leaving 12 bases between them. The CDR3 contains 15 residues.

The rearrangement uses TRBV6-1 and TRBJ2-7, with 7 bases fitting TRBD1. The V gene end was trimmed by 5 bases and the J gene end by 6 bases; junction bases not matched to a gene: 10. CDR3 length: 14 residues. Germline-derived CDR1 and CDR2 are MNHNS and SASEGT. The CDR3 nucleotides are TGTGCCAGCAGTACAGGGGCCCAGGCGGTCGAGCAGTACTTC. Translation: CASSTGAQAVEQYF.

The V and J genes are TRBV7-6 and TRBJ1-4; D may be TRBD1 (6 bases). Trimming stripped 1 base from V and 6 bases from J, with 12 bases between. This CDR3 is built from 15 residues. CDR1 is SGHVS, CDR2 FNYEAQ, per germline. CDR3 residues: CASSLGGRGYEKLFF. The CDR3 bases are TGTGCCAGCAGCTTAGGAGGCAGGGGATATGAAAAACTGTTTTTT.

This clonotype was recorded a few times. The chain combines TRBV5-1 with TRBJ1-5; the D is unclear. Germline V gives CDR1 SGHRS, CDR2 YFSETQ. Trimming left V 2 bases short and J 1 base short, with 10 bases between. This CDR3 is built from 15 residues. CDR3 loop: CASSFGPGSNQPQHF. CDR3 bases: TGCGCCAGCAGCTTTGGGCCCGGAAGCAATCAGCCCCAGCATTTT.